Sequencing of this T cell receptor beta chain was carried out in a study of blood T cell repertoires in COVID-19. The wider study: Whether acute or convalescent, the COVID-19 samples came from the United States, Italy and Spain. From T cells, B-cell-depleted T cells, or PBMCs came the material, which was cDNA or gDNA.

As processed by the authors: Scientists estimated how many nucleated cells there were by amplifying reference gene primers. The protocol was immunoSEQ multiplex PCR, while the TCRdb copy is restricted to in-frame clones and leaves out a portion. V and J calls and clone size are those listed in that table; D and trimming were worked out from the DNA. This table holds around 120,000 clones, roughly 90% found once. In germline, CDR1 is ENHRY, CDR2 SYGVKD. V lost 4 bases and J lost 5; bases outside the gene matches: 3. This CDR3 is built from 13 residues. The sequencing input was peripheral blood. The TCR comes from a man aged 50 to 59 with acute or convalescent COVID-19. The V and J genes are TRBV10-3 and TRBJ2-3; 7 bases fit TRBD1. CDR3 protein: CAISGSGGDTQYF. The DNA for the CDR3 is TGTGCCATCAGTGGTTCAGGGGGAGATACGCAGTATTTT.